Included here is one T cell receptor (beta chain) sequence, with context. Its antigen is as yet unknown. The record originates from a study of STAT5B mutations in CD4+ large granular lymphocyte leukemia. Points from the study as a whole: No patients shared main leukemic clonotypes, though roughly 27% appeared at low frequency elsewhere.

Sequencing was at survey level. Measured with immunoSEQ multiplex PCR; TCRdb has only the in-frame clones, and not every one. Of tens of thousands of clones in the sample, roughly 72% were seen once. The CDR3 runs to 15 residues. V lost 0 bases and J lost 0, with 9 bases in between. The germline V gene has CDR1 GTSNPN and CDR2 SVGIG (reference sequence). The V and J genes are TRBV30 and TRBJ2-1; D not certain. The sequence came from a human donor in good health. The sequenced sample was CD4+ T cells from blood buffy coats. The CDR3 coding sequence is TGTGCCTGGAGTGTAATCCTTTTCTCCTACAATGAGCAGTTCTTC. Its protein product is CAWSVILFSYNEQFF.